Listed below are T cell receptor beta chains from one sample, sequenced in a study of T cell changes during pregnancy in multiple sclerosis. Assay used: immunoSEQ multiplex PCR; TCRdb lists only in-frame clones, some missing. The sample shows 67,000 or so clones, 92% of them seen only once. Sequences were derived from CD8+ T cells from peripheral blood mononuclear cells, sampled in the third trimester of pregnancy. These receptors were taken from a female donor in good health, enrolled as a control in a pregnancy study. Each CDR3 is given with its conserved first and last residue. D genes are given only for firm matches. Clone size, where shown, is once, few, many, or a class for clones that have expanded.

J gene	V gene	D gene	clone size	CDR3 DNA	CDR3 protein
TRBJ1-4	TRBV18	.	.	TGTGCCAGCTCACCAACGGGGGGGACTAATGAAAAACTGTTTTTT	CASSPTGGTNEKLFF
TRBJ2-5	TRBV27	TRBD2	once	TGTGCCAGCAGTGGAGCGGCTAGCGGGGGGGTAGAGACCCAGTACTTC	CASSGAASGGVETQYF
TRBJ2-7	TRBV19	.	.	TGTGCCAGTAGTATTGGAGGGGACGGGACCCTCTACGAGCAGTACTTC	CASSIGGDGTLYEQYF
TRBJ2-3	TRBV2	TRBD1	once	TGTGCCAGCAGTGACATAGGACAGGGCGAGACAGATACGCAGTATTTT	CASSDIGQGETDTQYF
TRBJ1-2	TRBV5-5	.	.	TGTGCCAGCACCCTCCCTTCCGGGGGGCACTATGGCTACACCTTC	CASTLPSGGHYGYTF
TRBJ1-4	TRBV27	.	.	TGTGCCAGCAGTCCACTCGGGGCGGGGGATGAAAAACTGTTTTTT	CASSPLGAGDEKLFF
TRBJ2-7	TRBV19	.	.	TGTGCCAGTACTGTTTTCTTGGACAGCTCCTACGAGCAGTACTTC	CASTVFLDSSYEQYF
TRBJ2-7	TRBV7-2	.	.	TGTGCCAGCAGCTTACAGGGATCCTTCTACGAGCAGTACTTC	CASSLQGSFYEQYF
TRBJ1-3	TRBV9	.	.	TGTGCCAGCAGCCCTCACCGGGACTCTGGAAACACCATATATTTT	CASSPHRDSGNTIYF
TRBJ1-1	TRBV9	.	.	TGTGCCAGCAGCGCCGGCGGCTCCATTGAGGGGGACACTGAAGCTTTCTTT	CASSAGGSIEGDTEAFF
TRBJ1-2	TRBV29-1	.	.	TGCAGCGTTCTGAGGACACAATATGGCTACACCTTC	CSVLRTQYGYTF
TRBJ1-2	TRBV2	.	.	TGTGCCAGCAGTGAAGCCCGGACTAAGAACTATGGCTACACCTTC	CASSEARTKNYGYTF
TRBJ2-7	TRBV7-8	TRBD1	once	TGTGCCAGCAGCTTAGGACAGGGGGCCTACGAGCAGTACTTC	CASSLGQGAYEQYF
TRBJ1-2	TRBV27	.	.	TGTGCCAGCAGTGTGAAATTACGGGGCTATGGCTACACCTTC	CASSVKLRGYGYTF
TRBJ2-2	TRBV6-6	.	.	TGTGCCAGCAGAACGGACAGCCGGAACACCGGGGAGCTGTTTTTT	CASRTDSRNTGELFF
TRBJ1-5	TRBV5-6	TRBD1	.	TGTGCCAGCAGCGTGGCTGGAGGGGGCGGCAATCAGCCCCAGCATTTT	CASSVAGGGGNQPQHF
TRBJ2-1	TRBV30	.	once	TGTGCCTGGAGGGAAAACAGCTACAATGAGCAGTTCTTC	CAWRENSYNEQFF
TRBJ1-1	TRBV19	.	few	TGTGCCAGTAGTCTGGGAGGGAACACTGAAGCTTTCTTT	CASSLGGNTEAFF
TRBJ2-7	TRBV19	TRBD1	.	TGTGCCAGTAGTGGGACAGGGGAAAACGAGCAGTACTTC	CASSGTGENEQYF
TRBJ1-1	TRBV25-1	TRBD1	.	TGTGCCAGCAGTGGGCGGGGCGGGACAGTGAACACTGAAGCTTTCTTT	CASSGRGGTVNTEAFF
TRBJ2-1	TRBV30	TRBD2	.	TGTGCCTGGAGTACTCTAGCGGGGGGGTACGATGAGCAGTTCTTC	CAWSTLAGGYDEQFF
TRBJ2-7	TRBV4-3	TRBD1	.	TGCGCCAGCAGCCAAGTTAAGGACCGGGACAGGGGACTACCCTACGAGCAGTACTTC	CASSQVKDRDRGLPYEQYF
TRBJ2-3	TRBV7-8	TRBD1	.	TGTGCCAGCAGCCCGACAGGGGGCACAGATACGCAGTATTTT	CASSPTGGTDTQYF
TRBJ2-3	TRBV2	.	.	TGTGCCATCGGTACAGGGACAGATACGCAGTATTTT	CAIGTGTDTQYF
TRBJ2-7	TRBV29-1	TRBD1	.	TGCAGCGTGGACTCCGGGACAGGGGACGAGCAGTACTTC	CSVDSGTGDEQYF
TRBJ1-4	TRBV30	TRBD1	.	TGTGCCTGGAGTGCCGGGACAGGGAATGAAAAACTGTTTTTT	CAWSAGTGNEKLFF
TRBJ1-5	TRBV5-4	.	.	TGTGCCAGCAGCTTGTACGACAGTGATCAGCCCCAGCATTTT	CASSLYDSDQPQHF
TRBJ1-1	TRBV13	.	.	TGTGCCAGCAGCTTAGGCCGGGGGGAGAGCACTGAAGCTTTCTTT	CASSLGRGESTEAFF
TRBJ1-1	TRBV27	TRBD1	.	TGTGCCAGCAGTCCATTAGGACAGGGGGGTGAAGCTTTCTTT	CASSPLGQGGEAFF
TRBJ1-2	TRBV7-2	.	.	TGTGCCAGCAGCCTCCTGGACATGGCTGACCTCAACTATGGCTACACCTTC	CASSLLDMADLNYGYTF
TRBJ1-3	TRBV6-1	TRBD1	.	TGTGCCAGCAGTGACTACCCCGGGACAGGGTCTGGAAACACCATATATTTT	CASSDYPGTGSGNTIYF
TRBJ2-2	TRBV7-6	.	.	TGTGCCAGCAGCCCCATGACAGAATCCACCGGGGAGCTGTTTTTT	CASSPMTESTGELFF
TRBJ1-1	TRBV2	.	.	TGTGCCAGGGCGACAGGATTAGGAGCTTTCTTT	CARATGLGAFF
TRBJ2-1	TRBV10-3	TRBD1	.	TGTGCCATCTTGGGACAGGGGAGTTTCGATGAGCAGTTCTTC	CAILGQGSFDEQFF
TRBJ1-3	TRBV6-1	TRBD1	.	TGTGCCAGCAGTGAATTTAAAATGGGACAGCTAGGAAACACCATATATTTT	CASSEFKMGQLGNTIYF
TRBJ2-4	TRBV6-1	.	.	TGTGCCAGCATGGCAGGACATTCATCCATTCAGTACTTC	CASMAGHSSIQYF
TRBJ1-4	TRBV7-9	TRBD1	.	TGTGCCAGCAGCTTACCCGGGACAGAGTCTAATGAAAAACTGTTTTTT	CASSLPGTESNEKLFF
TRBJ2-3	TRBV4-1	TRBD2	.	TGCGCCAGCAGCCAAGGAATATACGGGGGGGGCGCAGATACGCAGTATTTT	CASSQGIYGGGADTQYF
TRBJ2-1	TRBV5-8	TRBD2	.	TGTGCCAGCAGCTTGGTGCGGGGGGTGGTCTACAATGAGCAGTTCTTC	CASSLVRGVVYNEQFF
TRBJ2-7	TRBV27	TRBD1	.	TGTGCCAGCAGAGAGGGGGCTTACGAGCAGTACTTC	CASREGAYEQYF
TRBJ1-1	TRBV6-5	TRBD1	.	TGTGCCAGCAGTTACGGGCCGGGACAGGATGGTGAAGCTTTCTTT	CASSYGPGQDGEAFF
TRBJ1-1	TRBV6-4	.	.	TGTGCCAGCAGTGACGGGGGGACTGAAGCTTTCTTT	CASSDGGTEAFF
TRBJ2-1	TRBV4-3	TRBD2	.	TGCGCCAGCAGCCAAGCGCTTGGCGGGGGGGGGAATGAGCAGTTCTTC	CASSQALGGGGNEQFF
TRBJ2-2	TRBV27	TRBD1	.	TGTGCCAGCAGTCTCTTACAGGGGATAGACACCGGGGAGCTGTTTTTT	CASSLLQGIDTGELFF